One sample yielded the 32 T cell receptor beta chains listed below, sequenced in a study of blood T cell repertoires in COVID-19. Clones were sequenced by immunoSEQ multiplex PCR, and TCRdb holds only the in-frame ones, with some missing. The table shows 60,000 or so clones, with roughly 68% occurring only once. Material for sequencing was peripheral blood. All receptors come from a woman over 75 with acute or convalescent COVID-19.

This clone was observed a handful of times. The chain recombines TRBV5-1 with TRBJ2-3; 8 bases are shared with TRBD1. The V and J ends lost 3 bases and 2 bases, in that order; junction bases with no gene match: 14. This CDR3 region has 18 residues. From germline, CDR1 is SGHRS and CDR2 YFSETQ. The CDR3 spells CASSSRGQDFELTDTQYF. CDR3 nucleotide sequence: TGCGCCAGCAGCTCACGGGGACAGGACTTCGAACTCACAGATACGCAGTATTTT.

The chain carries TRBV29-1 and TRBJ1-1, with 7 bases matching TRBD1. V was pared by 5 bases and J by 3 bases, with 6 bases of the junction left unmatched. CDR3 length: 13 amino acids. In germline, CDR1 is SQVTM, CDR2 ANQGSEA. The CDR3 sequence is CSVLDRVDTEAFF. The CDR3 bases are TGCAGCGTTCTTGACAGGGTCGACACTGAAGCTTTCTTT.

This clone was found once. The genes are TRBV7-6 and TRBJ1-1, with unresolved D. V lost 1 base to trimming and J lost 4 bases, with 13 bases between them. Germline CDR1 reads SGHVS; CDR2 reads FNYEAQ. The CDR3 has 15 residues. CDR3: CASSLGLGGSTEAFF. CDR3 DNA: TGTGCCAGCAGCTTAGGGCTGGGAGGTAGCACTGAAGCTTTCTTT.

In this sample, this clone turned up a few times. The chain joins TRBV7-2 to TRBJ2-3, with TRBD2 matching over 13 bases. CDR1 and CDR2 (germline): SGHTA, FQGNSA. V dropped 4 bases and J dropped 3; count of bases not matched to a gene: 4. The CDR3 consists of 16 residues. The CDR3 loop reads CASSSTSGGGTDTQYF. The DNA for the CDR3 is TGTGCCAGCAGCTCTACTAGCGGGGGGGGAACAGATACGCAGTATTTT.

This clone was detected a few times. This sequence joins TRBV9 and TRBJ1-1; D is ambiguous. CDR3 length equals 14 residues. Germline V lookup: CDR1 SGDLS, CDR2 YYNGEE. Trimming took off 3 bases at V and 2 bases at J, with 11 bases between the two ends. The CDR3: CASSGEVRNTEAFF. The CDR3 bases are TGTGCCAGCAGCGGCGAGGTGAGAAACACTGAAGCTTTCTTT.

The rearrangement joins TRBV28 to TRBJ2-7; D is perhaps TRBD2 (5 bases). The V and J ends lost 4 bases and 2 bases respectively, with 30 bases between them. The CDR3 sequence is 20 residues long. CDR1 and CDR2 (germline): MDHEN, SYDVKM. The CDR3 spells CASSSLRVGATFFKTYEQYF. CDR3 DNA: TGTGCCAGCAGTTCCCTTAGGGTGGGAGCCACCTTTTTTAAAACCTACGAGCAGTACTTC.

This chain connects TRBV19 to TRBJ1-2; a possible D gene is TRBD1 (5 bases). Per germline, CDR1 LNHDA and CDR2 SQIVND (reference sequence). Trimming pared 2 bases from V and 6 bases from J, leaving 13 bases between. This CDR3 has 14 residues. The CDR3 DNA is TGTGCCAGTAGTATATTCGGGGGGGTCGATGGCTACACCTTC. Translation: CASSIFGGVDGYTF. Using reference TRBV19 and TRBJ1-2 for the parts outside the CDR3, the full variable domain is DGGITQSPKYLFRKEGQNVTLSCEQNLNHDAMYWYRQDPGQGLRLIYYSQIVNDFQKGDIAEGYSVSREKKESFPLTVTSAQKNPTAFYLCASSIFGGVDGYTFGSGTRLTVV.

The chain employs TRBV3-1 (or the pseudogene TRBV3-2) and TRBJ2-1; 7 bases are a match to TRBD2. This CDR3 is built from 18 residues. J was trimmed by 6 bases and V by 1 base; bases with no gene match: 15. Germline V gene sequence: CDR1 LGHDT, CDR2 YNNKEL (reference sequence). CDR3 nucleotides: TGTGCCAGCAGCCAAGCCCGCGGGGGAGCCTCAGAGAGCAATGAGCAGTTCTTC. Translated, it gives CASSQARGGASESNEQFF.

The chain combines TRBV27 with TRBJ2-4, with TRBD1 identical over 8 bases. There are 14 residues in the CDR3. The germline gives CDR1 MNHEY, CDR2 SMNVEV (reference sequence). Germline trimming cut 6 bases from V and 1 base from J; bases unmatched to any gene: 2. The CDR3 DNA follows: TGTGCCAGCAGGCAGGGGGCCGCCAAAAACATTCAGTACTTC. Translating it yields CASRQGAAKNIQYF.

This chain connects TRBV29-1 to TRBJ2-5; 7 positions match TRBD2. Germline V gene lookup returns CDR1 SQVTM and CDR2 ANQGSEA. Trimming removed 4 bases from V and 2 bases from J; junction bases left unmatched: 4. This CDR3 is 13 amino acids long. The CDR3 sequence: CSVVPAGQETQYF. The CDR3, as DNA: TGCAGCGTTGTACCAGCGGGGCAAGAGACCCAGTACTTC.

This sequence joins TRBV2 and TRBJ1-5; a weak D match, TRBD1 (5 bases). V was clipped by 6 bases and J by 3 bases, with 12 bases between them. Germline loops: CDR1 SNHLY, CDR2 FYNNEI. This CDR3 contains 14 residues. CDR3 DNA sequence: TGTGCCAGCAGCATCCAGGGTGCCAATCAGCCCCAGCATTTT. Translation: CASSIQGANQPQHF.

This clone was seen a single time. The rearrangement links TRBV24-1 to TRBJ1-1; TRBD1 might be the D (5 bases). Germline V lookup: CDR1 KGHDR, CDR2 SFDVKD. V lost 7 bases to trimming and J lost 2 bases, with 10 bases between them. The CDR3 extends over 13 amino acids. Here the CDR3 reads CATRQASNTEAFF. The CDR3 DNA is TGTGCCACCAGACAGGCTTCTAACACTGAAGCTTTCTTT.

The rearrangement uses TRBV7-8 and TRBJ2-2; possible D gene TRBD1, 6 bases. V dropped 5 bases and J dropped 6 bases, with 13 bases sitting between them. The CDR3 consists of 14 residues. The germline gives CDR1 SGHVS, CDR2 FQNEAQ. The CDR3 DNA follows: TGTGCCAGCAGCACAAACAGGGCCCCCGGGGAGCTGTTTTTT. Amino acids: CASSTNRAPGELFF.

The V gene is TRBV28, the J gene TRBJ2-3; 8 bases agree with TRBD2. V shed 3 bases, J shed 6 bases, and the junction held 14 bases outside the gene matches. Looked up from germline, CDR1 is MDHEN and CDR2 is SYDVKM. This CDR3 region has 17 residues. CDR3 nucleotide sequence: TGTGCCAGCAGTTTCCTTCGTAGCGGGGACCCCCCCGATACGCAGTATTTT. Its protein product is CASSFLRSGDPPDTQYF.

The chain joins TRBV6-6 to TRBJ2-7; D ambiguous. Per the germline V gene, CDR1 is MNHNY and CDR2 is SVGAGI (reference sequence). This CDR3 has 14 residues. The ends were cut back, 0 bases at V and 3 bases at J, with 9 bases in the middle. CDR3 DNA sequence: TGTGCCAGCAGTTACTCCCAGGTCTTCTACGAGCAGTACTTC. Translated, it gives CASSYSQVFYEQYF.

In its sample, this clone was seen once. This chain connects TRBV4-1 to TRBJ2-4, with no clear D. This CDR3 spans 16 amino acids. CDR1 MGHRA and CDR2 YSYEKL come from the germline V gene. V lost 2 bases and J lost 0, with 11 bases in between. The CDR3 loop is CASSQIESGAKNIQYF. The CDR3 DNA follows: TGCGCCAGCAGCCAAATAGAATCGGGAGCCAAAAACATTCAGTACTTC.

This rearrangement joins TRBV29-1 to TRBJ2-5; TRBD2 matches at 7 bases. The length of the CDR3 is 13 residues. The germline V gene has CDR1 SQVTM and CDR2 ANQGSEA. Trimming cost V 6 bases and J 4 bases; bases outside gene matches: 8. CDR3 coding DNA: TGCAGCGTGGTGGGGGGAGGGTCAGAGACCCAGTACTTC. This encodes CSVVGGGSETQYF. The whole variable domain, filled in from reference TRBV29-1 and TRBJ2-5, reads SAVISQKPSRDICQRGTSLTIQCQVDSQVTMMFWYRQQPGQSLTLIATANQGSEATYESGFVIDKFPISRPNLTFSTLTVSNMSPEDSSIYLCSVVGGGSETQYFGPGTRLLVL.

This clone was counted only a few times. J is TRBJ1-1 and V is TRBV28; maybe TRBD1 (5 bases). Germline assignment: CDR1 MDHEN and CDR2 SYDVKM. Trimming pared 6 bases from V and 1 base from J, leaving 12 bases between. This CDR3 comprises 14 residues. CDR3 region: CASSRWGENTEAFF. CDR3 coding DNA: TGTGCCAGCAGCCGATGGGGGGAGAACACTGAAGCTTTCTTT.

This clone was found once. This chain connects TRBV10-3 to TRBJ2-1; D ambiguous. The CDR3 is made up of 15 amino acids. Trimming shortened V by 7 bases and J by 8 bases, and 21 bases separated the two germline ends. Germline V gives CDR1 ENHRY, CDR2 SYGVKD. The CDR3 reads CAIMARNLGNDEQFF. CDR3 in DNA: TGTGCCATCATGGCGCGGAACCTCGGCAACGATGAGCAGTTCTTC.

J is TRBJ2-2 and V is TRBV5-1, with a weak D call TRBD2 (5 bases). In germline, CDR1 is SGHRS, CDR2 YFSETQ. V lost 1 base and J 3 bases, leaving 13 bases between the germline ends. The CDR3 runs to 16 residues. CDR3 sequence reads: CASSLSAGSDTGELFF. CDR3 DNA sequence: TGCGCCAGCAGCTTGTCGGCGGGTTCGGACACCGGGGAGCTGTTTTTT.

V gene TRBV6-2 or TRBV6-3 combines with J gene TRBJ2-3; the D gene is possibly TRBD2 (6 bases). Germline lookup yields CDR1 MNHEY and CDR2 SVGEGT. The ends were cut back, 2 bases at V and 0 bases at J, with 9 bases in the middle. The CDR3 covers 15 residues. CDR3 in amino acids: CASSYVAESTDTQYF. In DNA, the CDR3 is TGTGCCAGCAGTTACGTAGCGGAAAGCACAGATACGCAGTATTTT.

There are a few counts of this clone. CDR3: CATSDALGGAYNEQFF. The CDR3 bases are TGTGCCACCAGTGACGCCCTCGGCGGGGCATACAATGAGCAGTTCTTC. The gene calls are TRBV24-1 and TRBJ2-1; a weak D match, TRBD2 (6 bases). This CDR3 has 16 residues. V gave up 4 bases and J gave up 4 bases, with 16 bases separating them. CDR1 and CDR2 (germline): KGHDR, SFDVKD.

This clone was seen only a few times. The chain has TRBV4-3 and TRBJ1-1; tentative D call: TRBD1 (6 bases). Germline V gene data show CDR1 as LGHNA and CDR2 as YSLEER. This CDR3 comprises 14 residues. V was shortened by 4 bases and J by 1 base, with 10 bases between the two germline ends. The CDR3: CASSRTTGNTEAFF. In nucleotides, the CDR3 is TGCGCCAGCAGCCGAACGACAGGGAACACTGAAGCTTTCTTT.

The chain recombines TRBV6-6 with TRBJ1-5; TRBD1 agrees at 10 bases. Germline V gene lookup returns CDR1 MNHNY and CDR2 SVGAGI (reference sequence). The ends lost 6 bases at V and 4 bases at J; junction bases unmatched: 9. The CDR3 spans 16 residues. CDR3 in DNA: TGTGCCAGCAGCCCACCGGGACAGGGGAGGAATCAGCCCCAGCATTTT. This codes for CASSPPGQGRNQPQHF.

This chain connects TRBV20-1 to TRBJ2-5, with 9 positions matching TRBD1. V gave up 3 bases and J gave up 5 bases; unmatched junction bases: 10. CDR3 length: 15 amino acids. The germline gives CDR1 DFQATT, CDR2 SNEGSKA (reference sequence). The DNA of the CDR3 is TGCAGTGCTAGTAGTTCGGGACAGGGCCAGGAGACCCAGTACTTC. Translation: CSASSSGQGQETQYF.

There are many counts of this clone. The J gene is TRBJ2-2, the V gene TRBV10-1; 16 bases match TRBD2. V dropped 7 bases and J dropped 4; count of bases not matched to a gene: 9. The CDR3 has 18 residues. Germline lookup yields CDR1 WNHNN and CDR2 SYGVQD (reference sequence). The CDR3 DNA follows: TGCGCCAGCAAACCGGGACTAGCGGGAGGGGGGCGCACCGGGGAGCTGTTTTTT. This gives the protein CASKPGLAGGGRTGELFF.

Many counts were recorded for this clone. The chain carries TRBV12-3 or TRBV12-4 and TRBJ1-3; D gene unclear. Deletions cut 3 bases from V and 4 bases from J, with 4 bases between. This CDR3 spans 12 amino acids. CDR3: CASSFSGNTIYF. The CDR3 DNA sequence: TGTGCCAGCAGTTTTTCAGGAAACACCATATATTTT.

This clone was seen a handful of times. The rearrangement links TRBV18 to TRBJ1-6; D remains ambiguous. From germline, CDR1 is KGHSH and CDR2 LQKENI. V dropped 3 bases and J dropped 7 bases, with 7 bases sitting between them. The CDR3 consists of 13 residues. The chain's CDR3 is CASSPQENSPLHF. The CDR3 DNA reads TGTGCCAGCTCACCCCAGGAAAATTCACCCCTCCACTTT.

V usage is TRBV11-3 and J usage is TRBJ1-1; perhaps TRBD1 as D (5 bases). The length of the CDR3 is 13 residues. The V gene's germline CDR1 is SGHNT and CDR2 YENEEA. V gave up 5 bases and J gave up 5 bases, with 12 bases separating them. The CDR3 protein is CASSTRGGTEAFF. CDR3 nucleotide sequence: TGTGCCAGCAGCACGCGGGGGGGAACTGAAGCTTTCTTT.

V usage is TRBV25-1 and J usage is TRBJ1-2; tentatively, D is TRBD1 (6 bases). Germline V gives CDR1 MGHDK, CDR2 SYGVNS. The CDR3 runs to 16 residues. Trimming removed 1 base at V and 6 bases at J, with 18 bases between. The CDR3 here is CASSEWGREGGDGYTF. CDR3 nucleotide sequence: TGTGCCAGCAGTGAATGGGGCAGGGAGGGGGGAGATGGCTACACCTTC.

CDR3 in amino acids: CASSLLAGGAPYEQYF. The CDR3 DNA sequence: TGCGCCAGCAGCCTCCTAGCGGGAGGGGCTCCCTACGAGCAGTACTTC. The chain combines TRBV5-1 with TRBJ2-7; 12 nucleotides align to TRBD2. In germline, CDR1 is SGHRS, CDR2 YFSETQ. There are 16 residues in the CDR3. J gave up 2 bases and V 4 bases, and 7 bases lay outside the gene matches. Full variable domain (missing parts from reference TRBV5-1 and TRBJ2-7): KAGVTQTPRYLIKTRGQQVTLSCSPISGHRSVSWYQQTPGQGLQFLFEYFSETQRNKGNFPGRFSGRQFSNSRSEMNVSTLELGDSALYLCASSLLAGGAPYEQYFGPGTRLTVT.

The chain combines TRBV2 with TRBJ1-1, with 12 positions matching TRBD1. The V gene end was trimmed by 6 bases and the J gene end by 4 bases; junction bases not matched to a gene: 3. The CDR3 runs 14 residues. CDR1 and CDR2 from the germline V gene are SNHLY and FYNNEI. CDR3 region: CASSTGQGATEAFF. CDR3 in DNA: TGTGCCAGCAGCACGGGACAGGGGGCCACTGAAGCTTTCTTT.